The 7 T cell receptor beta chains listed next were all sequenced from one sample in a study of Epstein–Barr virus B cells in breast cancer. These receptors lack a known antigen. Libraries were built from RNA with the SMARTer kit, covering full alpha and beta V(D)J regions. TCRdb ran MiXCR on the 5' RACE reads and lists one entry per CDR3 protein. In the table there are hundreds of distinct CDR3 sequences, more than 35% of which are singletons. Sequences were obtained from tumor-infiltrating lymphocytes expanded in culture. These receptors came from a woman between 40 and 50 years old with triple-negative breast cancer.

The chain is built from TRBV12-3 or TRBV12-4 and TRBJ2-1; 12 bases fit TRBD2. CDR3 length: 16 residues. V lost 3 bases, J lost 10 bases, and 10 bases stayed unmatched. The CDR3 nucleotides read TGTGCCAGCAGTTTGGGGACTAGCGGGTCCCTTGGCGAGCAGTTCTTC. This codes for CASSLGTSGSLGEQFF.

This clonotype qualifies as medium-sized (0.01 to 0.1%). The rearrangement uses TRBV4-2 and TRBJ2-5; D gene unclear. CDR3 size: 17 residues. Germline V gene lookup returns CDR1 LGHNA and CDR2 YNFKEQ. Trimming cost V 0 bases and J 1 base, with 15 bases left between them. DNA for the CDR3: TGTGCCAGCAGCCAAGAGTTTTTGGGGTCGGTCCAAGAGACCCAGTACTTC. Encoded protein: CASSQEFLGSVQETQYF.

CDR3 residues: CASSLDPGTSVLFF. The CDR3 region has the DNA TGTGCCAGCAGCTTAGATCCCGGGACTAGCGTTCTGTTTTTT. The rearrangement links TRBV11-2 to TRBJ2-2; 10 nucleotides align to TRBD2. The CDR3 runs to 14 residues. Germline CDR1 reads SGHAT; CDR2 reads FQNNGV. V was pared by 0 bases and J by 14 bases, with 6 bases of the junction left unmatched.

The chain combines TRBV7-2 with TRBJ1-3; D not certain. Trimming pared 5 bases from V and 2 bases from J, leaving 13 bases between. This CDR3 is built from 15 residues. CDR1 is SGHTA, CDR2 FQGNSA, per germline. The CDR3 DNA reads TGTGCCAGCAGCGCAATGGGCCAGGCTGGAAACACCATATATTTT. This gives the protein CASSAMGQAGNTIYF.

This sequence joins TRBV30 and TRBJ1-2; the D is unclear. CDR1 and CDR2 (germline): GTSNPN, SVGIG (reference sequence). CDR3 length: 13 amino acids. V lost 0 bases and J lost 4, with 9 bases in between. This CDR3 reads CAWSVRLAYGYTF. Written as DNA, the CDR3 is TGTGCCTGGAGTGTACGTCTGGCCTATGGCTACACCTTC.

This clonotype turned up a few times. The CDR3 region has the DNA TGTGCCAGCAGCGCCCGACGGACTTATGGCTACACCTTC. It yields the protein CASSARRTYGYTF. The genes are TRBV21-1 and TRBJ1-2. TRBV21-1 is a documented pseudogene. The CDR3 covers 13 residues.

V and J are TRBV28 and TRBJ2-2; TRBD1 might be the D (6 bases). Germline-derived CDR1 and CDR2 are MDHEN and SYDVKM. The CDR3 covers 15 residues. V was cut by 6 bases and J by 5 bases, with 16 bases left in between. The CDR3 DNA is TGTGCCAGCAGCCTAGGGACATTAGAAACCGGGGAGCTGTTTTTT. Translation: CASSLGTLETGELFF.